Shown below are 32 T cell receptor beta chains from a single sample sequenced in a study of TIL therapy for anti-PD-1-resistant metastatic lung cancer (dated by TCRdb to the early 2020s). Taken with the paper, the label for time point translates to: pre-treatment sample, taken before nivolumab and TIL therapy. TCR beta CDR3 regions were amplified from genomic DNA with the immunoSEQ v3 hsTCRB kit using bias-controlled multiplex PCR. TCRdb retrieved this table from immuneACCESS and kept in-frame rearrangements only. Not all clones are present; in checked studies, unresolved V genes account for under half, and no reason is known for the remainder. The sample contains under 35,000 clones, around two thirds of them found a single time. Together, the top ten hold less than 3% of the sample. Material: blood, obtained at baseline. These receptors originate from a woman between 30 and 80 years old with non-small cell lung cancer.

The chain combines TRBV19 with TRBJ1-2; unclear D gene. The germline V and J ends were trimmed by 3 bases and 6 bases, with 11 bases remaining between them. Germline assignment: CDR1 LNHDA and CDR2 SQIVND (reference sequence). This CDR3 contains 13 residues. This CDR3 is CASSIGEVNGYTF. In DNA form, the CDR3 reads TGTGCCAGTAGTATCGGCGAGGTGAATGGCTACACCTTC.

The sample holds one count of this clone. The CDR3 reads CASSKQGSGANVLTF. In DNA form, the CDR3 reads TGTGCCAGCAGCAAACAGGGGTCTGGGGCCAACGTCCTGACTTTC. This chain links TRBV6-4 with TRBJ2-6; 7 bases align to TRBD1. V lost 6 bases, J lost 1 base, and 3 bases stayed unmatched. Looked up from germline, CDR1 is MRHNA and CDR2 is SNTAGT. The CDR3 is 15 residues long.

The V gene is TRBV30, the J gene TRBJ1-1; TRBD1 might be the D (5 bases). This CDR3 region has 12 residues. Trimming cost V 3 bases and J 8 bases, with 13 bases left between them. Germline loops: CDR1 GTSNPN, CDR2 SVGIG (reference sequence). The CDR3 is CAWSFRASEAFF. The CDR3 DNA sequence: TGTGCCTGGAGCTTCAGGGCTAGCGAAGCTTTCTTT.

Notes on this clone: Distinct nucleotide sequences in the sample also encode this CDR3. This rearrangement joins TRBV29-1 to TRBJ2-7; D gene ambiguous. CDR3 length: 14 amino acids. Trimming left V 6 bases short and J 3 bases short, with 18 bases between. Germline loops: CDR1 SQVTM, CDR2 ANQGSEA. The CDR3 DNA reads TGCAGCGTAGCCGACCAAAAGCTACTCTACGAGCAGTACTTC. Its protein is CSVADQKLLYEQYF.

The gene calls are TRBV10-3 and TRBJ1-2; the D is unclear. The CDR3 contains 13 residues. Trimming took 6 bases from V and 5 from J, leaving 13 bases between them. CDR1 ENHRY and CDR2 SYGVKD come from the germline V gene. For the CDR3, the DNA is TGTGCCATCAGGCCCCCCGCGGGATATGGCTACACCTTC. It specifies CAIRPPAGYGYTF.

V usage is TRBV30 and J usage is TRBJ1-4, with D uncertain. Germline CDR1 GTSNPN, CDR2 SVGIG (reference sequence). This CDR3 has 11 residues. V shed 2 bases and J shed 8 bases, with 6 bases lying between them. CDR3 DNA: TGTGCCTGGAGTATCAGGGAAAAACTGTTTTTT. This encodes CAWSIREKLFF.

The V call is TRBV6-5, the J call TRBJ2-1; 7 positions match TRBD1. Losses at the gene ends were 7 bases for V and 3 bases for J; bases not matched to a gene: 9. Germline CDR1 is MNHEY and CDR2 is SVGAGI. CDR3 size: 15 residues. In DNA, the CDR3 is TGTGCCAGCAAACGTATGGGACAGCGCTACAATGAGCAGTTCTTC. Protein: CASKRMGQRYNEQFF.

The gene calls are TRBV5-3 and TRBJ2-7; D unclear. TRBV5-3 is treated as an ORF (open reading frame) with a function not yet certain. The CDR3 contains 11 residues. V gave up 0 bases and J gave up 6 bases, with 4 bases separating them. The CDR3 coding sequence is TGTGCCAGAAGCTTGGCGGGCGAGCAGTACTTC. Residues: CARSLAGEQYF.

This clone was seen a few times. The V call is TRBV28, the J call TRBJ1-1; no clear D. The CDR3 has 13 residues. Per the germline V gene, CDR1 is MDHEN and CDR2 is SYDVKM. Trimming stripped 7 bases from V and 3 bases from J, with 12 bases between. This chain's CDR3 is CASTREVDTEAFF. In DNA, the CDR3 is TGTGCCAGCACCCGTGAAGTGGACACTGAAGCTTTCTTT.

The rearrangement uses TRBV19 and TRBJ1-2, with D perhaps TRBD1 (5 bases). Germline loops: CDR1 LNHDA, CDR2 SQIVND (reference sequence). This CDR3 has 17 amino acids. V lost 4 bases and J 5 bases, leaving 23 bases between the germline ends. The CDR3 nucleotides are TGTGCCAGTAGTAGAACCCCGACAGCCTCGGCCTTTTATGGCTACACCTTC. Translating it yields CASSRTPTASAFYGYTF.

This clone has only one observation. In DNA, the CDR3 is TGTGCCAGCAGTTACTCCGAAGAAAATGAGCAGTTCTTC. This translates into CASSYSEENEQFF. The V and J genes are TRBV6-6 and TRBJ2-1; D uncertain. The CDR3 consists of 13 residues. Germline V gene data show CDR1 as MNHNY and CDR2 as SVGAGI (reference sequence). Trimming shortened V by 0 bases and J by 7 bases, and 7 bases separated the two germline ends.

The V call is TRBV10-3, the J call TRBJ2-1, with 7 bases that match TRBD2. The CDR3 has 12 residues. CDR1 is ENHRY, CDR2 SYGVKD, per germline. V was pared by 10 bases and J by 3 bases, with 3 bases of the junction left unmatched. CDR3 amino acids: CATSGNYNEQFF. In DNA, the CDR3 is TGTGCCACCAGCGGGAACTACAATGAGCAGTTCTTC.

This clone has more than one count but fewer than ten. The rearrangement uses TRBV2 and TRBJ2-3; D may match TRBD1 or TRBD2 (5 bases each). The V gene's germline CDR1 is SNHLY and CDR2 FYNNEI. V dropped 0 bases and J dropped 3 bases, with 13 bases sitting between them. This CDR3 has 16 amino acids. CDR3: CASSEATRGGTDTQYF. CDR3 coding DNA: TGTGCCAGCAGTGAAGCCACTAGGGGTGGTACAGATACGCAGTATTTT.

Only one count was recorded for this clone. The gene calls are TRBV21-1 and TRBJ1-1. TRBV21-1 is designated a pseudogene. There are 10 residues in the CDR3. The CDR3 DNA follows: TGTGCCGGGAGGAACACTGAAGCTTTCTTT. This sequence encodes CAGRNTEAFF.

The chain combines TRBV5-1 with TRBJ2-1, with 15 bases lining up with TRBD2. V lost 4 bases, J lost 4 bases, and 3 bases stayed unmatched. Germline V lookup: CDR1 SGHRS, CDR2 YFSETQ. This CDR3 region has 16 residues. CDR3 sequence reads: CASSEGLAGGYNEQFF. DNA of the CDR3: TGCGCCAGCAGCGAAGGACTAGCGGGAGGGTACAATGAGCAGTTCTTC.

V and J are TRBV11-2 and TRBJ2-5, with TRBD1 as a possible D gene (6 bases). Looked up from germline, CDR1 is SGHAT and CDR2 is FQNNGV. The CDR3 is 14 residues long. V lost 7 bases and J 4 bases, leaving 16 bases between the germline ends. The CDR3 sequence: CASTQGTSRETQYF. For the CDR3, the DNA is TGTGCCAGCACCCAGGGGACCTCCCGAGAGACCCAGTACTTC.

V is TRBV7-9 and J is TRBJ2-1; TRBD2 matches 9 bases. V lost 2 bases, J lost 6 bases, and 5 bases stayed unmatched. Germline assignment: CDR1 SEHNR and CDR2 FQNEAQ (reference sequence). The CDR3 extends over 15 amino acids. The CDR3 DNA reads as TGTGCCAGCAGCTTAAGAGCTAGCGGGGTCAATGAGCAGTTCTTC. The encoded protein is CASSLRASGVNEQFF.

The chain links TRBV6-6 to TRBJ1-2, with 7 bases that match TRBD1. The junction had 9 bases not matched to a gene; V was cut back by 10 bases and J by 4 bases. The CDR3 covers 13 residues. CDR1 is MNHNY, CDR2 SVGAGI, per germline (reference sequence). The CDR3: CATRTGDAYGYTF. CDR3 sequence (DNA): TGTGCCACCCGGACAGGAGACGCCTATGGCTACACCTTC.

The chain couples TRBV23-1 to TRBJ2-7; D not certain. TRBV23-1 is flagged as an ORF with uncertain function. Trimming removed 2 bases from V and 5 bases from J, with 16 bases in between. The CDR3 loop spans 15 amino acids. The CDR3 loop is CASSQKVQNFHEQYF. The CDR3 nucleotides read TGCGCCAGCAGTCAAAAAGTCCAGAACTTCCACGAGCAGTACTTC.

The rearrangement joins TRBV11-2 to TRBJ2-2; D ambiguous. The CDR3 has 15 amino acids. The V and J ends lost 1 base and 2 bases respectively, with 8 bases between them. Germline V gene lookup returns CDR1 SGHAT and CDR2 FQNNGV. In DNA, the CDR3 is TGTGCCAGCAGCTTAGGAACACACAACACCGGGGAGCTGTTTTTT. It is translated as CASSLGTHNTGELFF.

The rearrangement joins TRBV5-5 to TRBJ2-4; D uncertain. Trimming cost V 3 bases and J 5 bases, with 12 bases left between them. This CDR3 region has 14 residues. Germline V lookup: CDR1 SGHKS, CDR2 YYEKEE (reference sequence). The CDR3 bases are TGTGCCAGCAGCTGGGTAGGCGGTGAAAACATTCAGTACTTC. Protein sequence: CASSWVGGENIQYF. The whole variable domain, filled in from reference TRBV5-5 and TRBJ2-4, reads DAGVTQSPTHLIKTRGQQVTLRCSPISGHKSVSWYQQVLGQGPQFIFQYYEKEERGRGNFPDRFSARQFPNYSSELNVNALLLGDSALYLCASSWVGGENIQYFGAGTRLSVL.

This clone was recorded once. The rearrangement uses TRBV2 and TRBJ2-5; D remains ambiguous. The CDR3 loop spans 14 amino acids. V was shortened by 6 bases and J by 4 bases, with 15 bases between the two germline ends. The germline gives CDR1 SNHLY, CDR2 FYNNEI. In DNA form, the CDR3 reads TGTGCCAGCAGGCACCGAGGATCTGGAGAGACCCAGTACTTC. This gives the protein CASRHRGSGETQYF.

This clone came up a few times. CDR3 sequence reads: CASDRGSDEQYF. For the CDR3, the DNA is TGTGCCAGCGACAGGGGAAGCGACGAGCAGTACTTC. The rearrangement joins TRBV2 to TRBJ2-7, with 8 bases fitting TRBD1. Unmatched junction bases numbered 5, after V lost 8 bases and J lost 5 bases. Germline V lookup: CDR1 SNHLY, CDR2 FYNNEI. The CDR3 totals 12 residues.

The V call is TRBV7-2, the J call TRBJ2-3; 13 nucleotides align to TRBD2. Germline CDR1 and CDR2: SGHTA and FQGNSA. Unmatched junction bases numbered 8, after V lost 5 bases and J lost 0 bases. The CDR3 is made up of 18 amino acids. DNA of the CDR3: TGTGCCAGCAGCGGACTAGCGGGGGTAGTCCTAAGCACAGATACGCAGTATTTT. This translates into CASSGLAGVVLSTDTQYF.

J is TRBJ2-7 and V is TRBV30; D unclear. V lost 2 bases and J lost 0, with 17 bases in between. Germline V gene sequence: CDR1 GTSNPN, CDR2 SVGIG (reference sequence). This CDR3 is built from 16 residues. In DNA form, the CDR3 reads TGTGCCTGGAGTCTCGGCACTCGGCTTCGCTCCTACGAGCAGTACTTC. This encodes CAWSLGTRLRSYEQYF.

This sequence joins TRBV25-1 and TRBJ2-6; D tentatively fits TRBD1 or TRBD2 (5 bases each). Trimming took off 1 base at V and 4 bases at J, with 11 bases between the two ends. The CDR3 has 16 amino acids. Germline V gives CDR1 MGHDK, CDR2 SYGVNS. CDR3 sequence reads: CASSEFGGSGANVLTF. CDR3 in DNA: TGTGCCAGCAGTGAATTTGGGGGAAGCGGGGCCAACGTCCTGACTTTC.

This chain connects TRBV11-2 to TRBJ2-7; 9 bases fit TRBD2. This CDR3 spans 14 amino acids. Trimming took 0 bases from V and 6 from J; bases not matched to a gene: 3. Germline values: CDR1 SGHAT, CDR2 FQNNGV. CDR3 amino acids: CASSLDPSGIEQYF. As DNA, the CDR3 is TGTGCCAGCAGCTTAGATCCTAGCGGGATCGAGCAGTACTTC.

The chain links TRBV12-5 to TRBJ2-7, with 7 bases fitting TRBD2. CDR3 size: 15 residues. Germline CDR1 is LGHNT and CDR2 is FRNRAP. The V segment lost 2 bases and the J segment 6 bases; nucleotides outside the gene matches: 10. The CDR3 loop reads CASGLYSGTSREQYF. The CDR3 nucleotides are TGTGCTAGTGGTTTGTACAGCGGGACGTCCCGCGAGCAGTACTTC.

The J gene is TRBJ2-3, the V gene TRBV5-8, with a weak D call TRBD2 (7 bases). The germline gives CDR1 SGHTS, CDR2 YDEGEE. This CDR3 is 15 amino acids long. The germline V and J ends were trimmed by 1 base and 3 bases, with 12 bases remaining between them. CDR3 nucleotides: TGTGCCAGCAGCTTGCCGGGAGGACAGACAGATACGCAGTATTTT. Encoded protein: CASSLPGGQTDTQYF.

This clone was found a few times. The chain has TRBV25-1 and TRBJ1-1; no definite D call. This CDR3 contains 13 residues. Germline assignment: CDR1 MGHDK and CDR2 SYGVNS. Trimming cost V 7 bases and J 4 bases, with 13 bases left between them. DNA for the CDR3: TGTGCCAGCACGACGGACGGCATCACTGAAGCTTTCTTT. Translating it yields CASTTDGITEAFF. Full variable domain (remainder filled in from reference TRBV25-1 and TRBJ1-1): EADIYQTPRYLVIGTGKKITLECSQTMGHDKMYWYQQDPGMELHLIHYSYGVNSTEKGDLSSESTVSRIRTEHFPLTLESARPSHTSQYLCASTTDGITEAFFGQGTRLTVV.

The V call is TRBV6-1, the J call TRBJ2-1; TRBD2 might be the D (5 bases). Germline V gene lookup returns CDR1 MNHNS and CDR2 SASEGT. This CDR3 has 12 amino acids. Trimming took off 8 bases at V and 7 bases at J, with 12 bases between the two ends. In DNA, the CDR3 is TGTGCCAGCGTCGCCGGGAATAATGAGCAGTTCTTC. It yields the protein CASVAGNNEQFF.

This clone appeared a single time. CDR3: CASSTGPRYGYTF. CDR3 DNA sequence: TGTGCCAGCAGCACGGGACCGCGGTATGGCTACACCTTC. V usage is TRBV14 and J usage is TRBJ1-2, with D possibly being TRBD1 (5 bases). The length of the CDR3 is 13 residues. Trimming removed 5 bases from V and 5 bases from J, with 12 bases in between. Germline CDR1 and CDR2: SGHDN and FVKESK.